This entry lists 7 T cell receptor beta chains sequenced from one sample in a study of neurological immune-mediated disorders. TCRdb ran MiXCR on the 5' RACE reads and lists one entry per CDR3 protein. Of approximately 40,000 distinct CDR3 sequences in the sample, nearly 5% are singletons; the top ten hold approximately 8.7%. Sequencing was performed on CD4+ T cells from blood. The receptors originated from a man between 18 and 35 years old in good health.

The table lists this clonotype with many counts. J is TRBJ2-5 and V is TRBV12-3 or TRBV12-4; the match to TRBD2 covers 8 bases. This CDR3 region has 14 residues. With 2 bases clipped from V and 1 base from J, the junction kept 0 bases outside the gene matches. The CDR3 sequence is CASSLTSGQETQYF. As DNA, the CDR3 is TGTGCCAGCAGTTTAACTAGCGGCCAAGAGACCCAGTACTTC.

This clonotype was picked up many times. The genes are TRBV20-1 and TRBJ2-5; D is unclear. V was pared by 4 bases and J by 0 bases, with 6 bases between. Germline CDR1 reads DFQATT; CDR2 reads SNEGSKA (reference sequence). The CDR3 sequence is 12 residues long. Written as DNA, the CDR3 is TGCAGTGCTACAGACCACCAAGAGACCCAGTACTTC. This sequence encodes CSATDHQETQYF.

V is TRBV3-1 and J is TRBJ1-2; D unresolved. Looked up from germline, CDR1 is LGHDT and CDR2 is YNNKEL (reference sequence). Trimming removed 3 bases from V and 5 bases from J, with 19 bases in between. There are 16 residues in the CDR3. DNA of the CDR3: TGTGCCAGCAGCCACCTGGGCCAGACTACTCAGTATGGCTACACCTTC. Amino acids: CASSHLGQTTQYGYTF. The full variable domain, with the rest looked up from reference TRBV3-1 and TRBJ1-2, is DTAVSQTPKYLVTQMGNDKSIKCEQNLGHDTMYWYKQDSKKFLKIMFSYNNKELIINETVPNRFSPKSPDKAHLNLHINSLELGDSAVYFCASSHLGQTTQYGYTFGSGTRLTVV.

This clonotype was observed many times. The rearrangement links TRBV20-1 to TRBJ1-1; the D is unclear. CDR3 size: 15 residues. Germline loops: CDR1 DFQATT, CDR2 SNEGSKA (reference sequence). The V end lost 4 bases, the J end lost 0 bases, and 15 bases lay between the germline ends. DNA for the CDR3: TGCAGTGCTACGCCCCGGGCCGGTATGAACACTGAAGCTTTCTTT. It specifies CSATPRAGMNTEAFF.

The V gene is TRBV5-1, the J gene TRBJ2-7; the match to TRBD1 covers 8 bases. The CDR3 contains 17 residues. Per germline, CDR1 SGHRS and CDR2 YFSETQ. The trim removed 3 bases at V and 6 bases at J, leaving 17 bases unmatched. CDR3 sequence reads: CASSSGQAADRYTEQYF. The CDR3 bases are TGCGCCAGCAGCTCGGGACAGGCGGCCGACCGATACACCGAGCAGTACTTC.

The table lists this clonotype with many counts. CDR3 bases: TGCGCCAGCAGCTTAACCGGACAGTACATGTCGAGCACCGGGGAGCTGTTTTTT. Its protein product is CASSLTGQYMSSTGELFF. The gene calls are TRBV5-1 and TRBJ2-2; D possibly corresponds to TRBD1 (6 bases). Between the trimmed V and J ends, which lost 2 bases and 4 bases, there was a span of 21 bases. From germline, CDR1 is SGHRS and CDR2 YFSETQ. This CDR3 is built from 18 residues.

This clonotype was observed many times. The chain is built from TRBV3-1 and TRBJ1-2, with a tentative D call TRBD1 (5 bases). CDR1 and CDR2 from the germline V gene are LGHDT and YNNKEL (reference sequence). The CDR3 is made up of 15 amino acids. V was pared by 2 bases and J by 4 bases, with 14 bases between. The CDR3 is CASSQNRGTGYGYTF. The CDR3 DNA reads TGTGCCAGCAGCCAAAACCGCGGGACGGGCTATGGCTACACCTTC.